The T cell receptor (beta chain) under discussion was sequenced for a study of T cells in Graves' hyperthyroidism and ophthalmopathy (dated by TCRdb to the late 2010s). Looking at the study overall: Peripheral blood samples were taken at initial diagnosis, before any treatment was given. The paper describes TCR Vbeta CDR3 sequencing of around 130 peripheral blood samples, made up of approximately 40 ophthalmopathy patients, 70 to 80 hyperthyroidism patients and 17 progressor patients. Thyroid tissue and blood T-cell repertoires from roughly 6 Graves' hyperthyroidism patients were also compared in the study. Prospective prediction of ophthalmopathy was tested in an independent validation cohort of fewer than 20 hyperthyroidism patients and 17 patients who later progressed to ophthalmopathy. After blood sampling, hyperthyroidism patients were treated with methimazole at a starting dose of 30 mg daily, and ophthalmopathy patients were treated with high-dose intravenous methylprednisolone. To identify distinguishing TCR V-J signatures, a discovery cohort of around 98 patients was used, comprising 43 with Graves' ophthalmopathy and 57 with stable Graves' hyperthyroidism. The 100 discovery patients were randomly divided into training and test sets at a 7:3 ratio. What the research found in general, with its limitations: In validation, the model predicted progression to ophthalmopathy with around 71% sensitivity and about 72% specificity, a median of approximately 6.7 months before onset. Most expanded thyroid clonotypes (frequency above 0.001) were also detected in blood, a finding suggesting that blood repertoires may reflect thyroid immune responses. No statistical method was used to set the sample size in advance, and investigators knew the group allocation. In cross-validation, a model built on a 13 V-J signature told ophthalmopathy apart from stable hyperthyroidism with over 85% sensitivity and around 84% specificity, and in testing the same model reached 80%/75%.

Stable Graves' hyperthyroidism was defined as the absence of progression to ophthalmopathy over 18 months of follow-up. The hyperthyroidism patients were between 18 and 65 years old and newly diagnosed, with a disease duration of less than 2 months. The study excluded patients with uncontrolled infections, other autoimmune diseases, pregnancy or lactation. Diagnoses relied on clinical symptoms, serum thyroxine and TRAb, thyroid ultrasound and orbital computed tomography. PBMCs were separated from 10 ml of fresh peripheral blood using Ficoll-Paque density gradient centrifugation. Trizol reagent was used to extract total RNA, and RNA quality was then checked on an Agilent 2100 Bioanalyzer. TCR beta CDR3 regions were amplified from RNA transcripts. A first-round RT-PCR of the TCR CDR3 used the HTBI primer set with the Qiagen OneStep RT-PCR kit. Libraries were constructed in a second round of multiplex PCR, after which size selection and purification were carried out. Sequencing of the libraries was done on an Illumina HiSeq2000 using paired-end 100 bp reads. The source study handled its data this way. Raw data were processed with SOAPnuke, discarding reads with adapters, uncalled bases, mean Phred below 15, or no exact constant-primer or identifier match. High-quality paired reads were merged using COPE v1.2.5, and each unique nucleotide sequence was defined as a clonotype. MiTCR v1.1 was used to align clonotypes to the IMGT TRBV, TRBD and TRBJ reference segments. Only V-J combinations with frequency above 0.0001, covering 99.2% of repertoires, were analysed. A TCS score was defined as the ratio of F50 (clonal expansion) to E x V (chaos), with BLOSUM62-based TCRdist applied between CDR3 peptides within each V-J. Welch's t-statistics and random forest reduced fewer than 600 V-J features to roughly 13, which were used in a naive Bayes classifier (R e1071). The Morisita-Horn index was used to measure how similar the thyroid and blood repertoires were. TCRdb reanalyzed the raw reads on its own, using fastp at Q25 for trimming and MiXCR for clone calling, and kept in-frame beta chains. Each entry merges the rows of one CDR3 protein and shows their most common DNA and genes. The authors' filters were not applied to this entry. The sample table contains hundreds of thousands of distinct CDR3 sequences; only one count was recorded for about two fifths of them. Jointly, the top ten make up approximately 10% of the sample.

The CDR3 runs 14 amino acids, cysteine and phenylalanine included. Of the read, only the CDR3 DNA is kept; its 42 bases are in frame from base 1. Via the germline V gene, CDR1 is MGHRA and CDR2 YSYEKL. In this sample, this clonotype turned up a few times. The antigen it recognizes is unknown. At one end, the junction sequence differs from germline, possibly due to a read error. The sample taken for sequencing was blood. The sequence is built from TRBV4-1 and TRBJ1-4; the D region possibly corresponds to TRBD1 (5 bases align). This TCR was recovered from a man younger than 35 with Graves' hyperthyroidism. The DNA sequence is TGTGCCAGCAGCCAAGAAGGGACGGATGAAAAACTGTTTTTT. Translated, it reads CASSQEGTDEKLFF.